This T cell receptor beta chain was recorded in a study of blood T cell repertoires in COVID-19 (TCRdb year 2020). Study-level background: The collaborator samples originated in the United States, Italy and Spain and spanned the acute and convalescent phases of COVID-19. The prospective study material was composed of cDNA or gDNA derived from T cells, B-cell-depleted T cells, or PBMCs. Subjects who had been exposed to COVID-19, were actively infected with it, or had recovered from it provided the deeply sampled blood TCRbeta repertoires that made up the dataset. A freely available public database, intended as a resource for researchers studying the immune response to SARS-CoV-2, is where the repertoires were released. Samples came from the ongoing ImmuneRACE study (first 160 participants) plus 1,254 subjects from 6 global collaborators. Nearly every sample came with metadata listing a de-identified subject ID, COVID-19 status, age in years and sex. Where available, HLA class I and class II types were obtained from metadata supplied by the sample provider rather than from assay-based typing. The paper as a whole reports these results and caveats: The amount of clinical and demographic metadata varied by source and participant and was provided uncurated.

The CDR3, cysteine through phenylalanine, is 12 amino acids long. Only the CDR3 DNA is retained, 36 bases long and in frame from the first base. The germline V gene (reference sequence) specifies LNHDA as CDR1 and SQIVND as CDR2. V loses 6 bases of germline sequence and J loses 1 base, and the interval between the two ends is 6 bases. As to this clone: Its antigen has not been determined. It has no much larger one-base neighbor in the sample; base qualities were not kept.

TCRbeta CDR3 regions were amplified from genomic DNA by means of the immunoSEQ Assay, a bias-controlled multiplex PCR. The original pipeline was this. The number of nucleated cells in each sample was estimated from the amplification of reference gene primers within the assay. To quantify the absolute abundance of each unique TCRbeta CDR3 rearrangement, sequence reads were collapsed and filtered. For each sample, productive Simpson clonality was calculated by taking the square root of Simpson's diversity index across productive rearrangements. TCRdb provides this immuneACCESS table in a form limited to in-frame rearrangements. Some clones are lacking; in checked studies, under half of them reflect an unresolved V gene, and why the rest are absent is not known. The D gene and trimming were derived from the DNA, and the V and J assignments and clone size from that table. This sample is represented by just over 300,000 clones; around 91% of them were singletons. About 9.9% of the sample is in the top ten clones.

Participants in the prospective study were enrolled through a virtual design, were aged roughly 18 to 90 years, and lived in fewer than 30 United States geographic areas. In the prospective study, participants were assigned to cohorts based on the clinical history participants reported in a screening survey and a study questionnaire. Recovered participants in ImmuneRACE Cohort 3 were defined as having two consecutive negative NP/OP PCR tests, clearance from a healthcare professional, or resolution of symptoms. In the prospective study, whole blood, serum and a nasopharyngeal or oropharyngeal swab were collected from each participant by mobile phlebotomists. Additional blood draws and questionnaires over an approximately 2-month period could optionally be provided by prospective study participants. Before DNA extraction, blood samples from the prospective study were shipped at room temperature or frozen.

The chain links TRBV19 with TRBJ1-1; TRBD1 is perhaps the D gene, given 5 matching bases. The material sequenced was PBMCs or T cells enriched from blood (not recorded which). The sequence was obtained from a woman between 40 and 50 years old who had recovered from COVID-19. The CDR3 sequence is CASRGQNTEAFF. The DNA sequence is given as TGTGCCAGTAGAGGACAGAACACTGAAGCTTTCTTT.